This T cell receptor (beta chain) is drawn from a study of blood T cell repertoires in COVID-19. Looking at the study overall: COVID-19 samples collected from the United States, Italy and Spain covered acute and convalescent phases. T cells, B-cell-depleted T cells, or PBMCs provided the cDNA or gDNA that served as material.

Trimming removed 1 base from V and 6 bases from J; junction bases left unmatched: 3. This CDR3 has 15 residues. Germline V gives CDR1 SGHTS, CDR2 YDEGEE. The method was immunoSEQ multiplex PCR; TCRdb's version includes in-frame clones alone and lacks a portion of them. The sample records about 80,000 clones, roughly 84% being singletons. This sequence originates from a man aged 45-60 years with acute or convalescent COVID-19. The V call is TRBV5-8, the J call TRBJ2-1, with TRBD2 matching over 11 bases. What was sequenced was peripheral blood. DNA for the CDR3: TGTGCCAGCAGCTTGAACCTAGCGGGGGGCAATGAGCAGTTCTTC. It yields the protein CASSLNLAGGNEQFF.